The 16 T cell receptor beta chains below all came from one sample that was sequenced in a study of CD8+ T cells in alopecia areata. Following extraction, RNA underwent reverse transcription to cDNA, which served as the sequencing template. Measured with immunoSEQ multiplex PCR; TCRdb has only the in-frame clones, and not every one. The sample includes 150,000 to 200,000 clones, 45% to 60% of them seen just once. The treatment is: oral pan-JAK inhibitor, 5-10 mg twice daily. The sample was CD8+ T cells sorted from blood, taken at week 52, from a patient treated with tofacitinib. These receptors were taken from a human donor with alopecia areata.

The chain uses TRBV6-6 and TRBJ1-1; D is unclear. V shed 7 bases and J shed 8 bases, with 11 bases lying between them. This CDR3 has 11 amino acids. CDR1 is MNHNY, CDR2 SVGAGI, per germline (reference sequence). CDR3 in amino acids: CASNLGREAFF. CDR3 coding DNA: TGTGCCAGCAACCTCGGACGAGAAGCTTTCTTT.

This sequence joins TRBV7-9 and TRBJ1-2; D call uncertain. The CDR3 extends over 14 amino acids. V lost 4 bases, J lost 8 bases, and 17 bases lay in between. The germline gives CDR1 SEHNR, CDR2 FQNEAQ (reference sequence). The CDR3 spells CASSSAYGVGGYTF. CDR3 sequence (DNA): TGTGCCAGCAGCTCCGCTTATGGGGTTGGAGGCTACACCTTC.

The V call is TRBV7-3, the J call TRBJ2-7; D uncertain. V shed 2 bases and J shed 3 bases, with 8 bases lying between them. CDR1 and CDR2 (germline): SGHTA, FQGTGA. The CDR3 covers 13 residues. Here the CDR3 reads CASSLFSGYEQYF. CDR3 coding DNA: TGTGCCAGCAGCTTATTCTCCGGCTACGAGCAGTACTTC. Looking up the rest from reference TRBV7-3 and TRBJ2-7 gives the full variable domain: GAGVSQTPSNKVTEKGKYVELRCDPISGHTALYWYRQSLGQGPEFLIYFQGTGAADDSGLPNDRFFAVRPEGSVSTLKIQRTERGDSAVYLCASSLFSGYEQYFGPGTRLTVT.

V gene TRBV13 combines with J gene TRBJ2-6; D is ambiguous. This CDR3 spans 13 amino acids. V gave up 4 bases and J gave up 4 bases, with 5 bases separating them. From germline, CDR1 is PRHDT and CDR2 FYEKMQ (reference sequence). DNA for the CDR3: TGTGCCAGCAGCTCCGGGGGGGCCAACGTCCTGACTTTC. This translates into CASSSGGANVLTF. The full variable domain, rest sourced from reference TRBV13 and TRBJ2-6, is AAGVIQSPRHLIKEKRETATLKCYPIPRHDTVYWYQQGPGQDPQFLISFYEKMQSDKGSIPDRFSAQQFSDYHSELNMSSLELGDSALYFCASSSGGANVLTFGAGSRLTVL.

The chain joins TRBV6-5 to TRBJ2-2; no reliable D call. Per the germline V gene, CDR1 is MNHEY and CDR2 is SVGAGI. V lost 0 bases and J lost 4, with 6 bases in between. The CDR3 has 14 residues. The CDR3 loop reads CASSYSGSTGELFF. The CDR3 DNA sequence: TGTGCCAGCAGTTACTCAGGGTCCACCGGGGAGCTGTTTTTT.

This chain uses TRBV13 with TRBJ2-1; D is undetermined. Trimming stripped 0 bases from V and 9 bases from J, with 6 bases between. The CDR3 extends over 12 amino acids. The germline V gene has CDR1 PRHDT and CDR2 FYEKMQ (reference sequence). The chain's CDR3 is CASSLGGLEQFF. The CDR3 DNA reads TGTGCCAGCAGCTTAGGGGGTCTTGAGCAGTTCTTC.

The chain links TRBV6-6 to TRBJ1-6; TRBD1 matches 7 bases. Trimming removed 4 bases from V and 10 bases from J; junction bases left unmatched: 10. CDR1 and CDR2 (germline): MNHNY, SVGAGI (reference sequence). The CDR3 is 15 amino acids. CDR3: CASSFFTGAESPLHF. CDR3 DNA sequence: TGTGCCAGCAGTTTTTTCACAGGGGCGGAATCACCCCTCCACTTT.

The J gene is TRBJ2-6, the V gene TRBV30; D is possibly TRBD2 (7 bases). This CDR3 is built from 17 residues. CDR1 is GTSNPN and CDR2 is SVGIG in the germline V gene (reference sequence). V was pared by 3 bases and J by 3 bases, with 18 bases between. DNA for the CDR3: TGTGCCTGGAGCACAGTGGGGGGGCTTGGTGGGGCCAACGTCCTGACTTTC. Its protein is CAWSTVGGLGGANVLTF.

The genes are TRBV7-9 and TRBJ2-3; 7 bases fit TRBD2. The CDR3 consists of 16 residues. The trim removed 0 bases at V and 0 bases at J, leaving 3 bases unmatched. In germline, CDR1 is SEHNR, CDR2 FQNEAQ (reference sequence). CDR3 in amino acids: CASSLAERGSTDTQYF. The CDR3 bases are TGTGCCAGCAGCTTAGCGGAGCGGGGAAGCACAGATACGCAGTATTTT. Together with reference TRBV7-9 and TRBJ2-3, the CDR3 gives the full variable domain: DTGVSQNPRHKITKRGQNVTFRCDPISEHNRLYWYRQTLGQGPEFLTYFQNEAQLEKSRLLSDRFSAERPKGSFSTLEIQRTEQGDSAMYLCASSLAERGSTDTQYFGPGTRLTVL.

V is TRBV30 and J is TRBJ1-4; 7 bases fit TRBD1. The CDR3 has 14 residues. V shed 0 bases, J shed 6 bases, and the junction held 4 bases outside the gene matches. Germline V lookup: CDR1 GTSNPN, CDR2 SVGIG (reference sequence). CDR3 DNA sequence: TGTGCCTGGAGTGTACCAGGGGGTCATGAAAAACTGTTTTTT. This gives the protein CAWSVPGGHEKLFF. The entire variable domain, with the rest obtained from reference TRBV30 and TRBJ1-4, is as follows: SQTIHQWPATLVQPVGSPLSLECTVEGTSNPNLYWYRQAAGRGLQLLFYSVGIGQISSEVPQNLSASRPQDRQFILSSKKLLLSDSGFYLCAWSVPGGHEKLFFGSGTQLSVL.

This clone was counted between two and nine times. CDR3 amino acids: CANQTGSEQYF. The CDR3 DNA reads TGTGCCAATCAGACAGGGAGTGAGCAGTACTTC. This chain connects TRBV2 to TRBJ2-7; 7 nucleotides agree with TRBD1. The germline V gene encodes CDR1 SNHLY and CDR2 FYNNEI. J lost 7 bases, V lost 10 bases, and 7 bases had no gene match. The CDR3 contains 11 residues.

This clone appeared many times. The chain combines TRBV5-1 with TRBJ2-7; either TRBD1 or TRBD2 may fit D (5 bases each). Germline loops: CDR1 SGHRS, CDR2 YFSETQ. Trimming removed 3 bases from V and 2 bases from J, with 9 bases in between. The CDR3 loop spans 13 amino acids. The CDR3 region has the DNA TGCGCCAGCAGCTGGGACGGGACCTACGAGCAGTACTTC. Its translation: CASSWDGTYEQYF. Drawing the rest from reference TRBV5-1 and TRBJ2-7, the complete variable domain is KAGVTQTPRYLIKTRGQQVTLSCSPISGHRSVSWYQQTPGQGLQFLFEYFSETQRNKGNFPGRFSGRQFSNSRSEMNVSTLELGDSALYLCASSWDGTYEQYFGPGTRLTVT.

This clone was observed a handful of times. CDR3 sequence reads: CASSLVAAWETQYF. In DNA form, the CDR3 reads TGTGCCAGCAGCTTAGTGGCTGCCTGGGAGACCCAGTACTTC. V is TRBV11-2 and J is TRBJ2-5; D unclear. Per germline, CDR1 SGHAT and CDR2 FQNNGV. The CDR3 sequence is 14 residues long. Trimming removed 1 base at V and 5 bases at J, with 11 bases between.

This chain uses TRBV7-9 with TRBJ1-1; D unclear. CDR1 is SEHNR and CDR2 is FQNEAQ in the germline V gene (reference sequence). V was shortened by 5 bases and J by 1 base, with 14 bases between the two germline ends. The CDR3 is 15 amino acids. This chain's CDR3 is CASSLPGSQNTEAFF. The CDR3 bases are TGTGCCAGCAGCCTTCCCGGGTCTCAGAACACTGAAGCTTTCTTT.

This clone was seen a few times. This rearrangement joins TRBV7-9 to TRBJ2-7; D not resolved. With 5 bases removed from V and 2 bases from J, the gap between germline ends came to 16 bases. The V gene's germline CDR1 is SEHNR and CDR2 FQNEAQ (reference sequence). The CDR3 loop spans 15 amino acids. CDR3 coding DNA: TGTGCCAGCAGCCCCCAAGGGATCTCTACCTACGAGCAGTACTTC. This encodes CASSPQGISTYEQYF.

The chain's CDR3 is CASSSWPRVQPQHF. DNA of the CDR3: TGTGCCAGTAGCTCGTGGCCGAGGGTACAGCCCCAGCATTTT. The V call is TRBV19, the J call TRBJ1-5, with unresolved D. The CDR3 is 14 residues long. V gave up 6 bases and J gave up 7 bases, with 16 bases separating them. Looked up from germline, CDR1 is LNHDA and CDR2 is SQIVND (reference sequence).